This entry features one T cell receptor beta chain sequence. What it recognizes is unknown. This entry comes from a study of TIL therapy for anti-PD-1-resistant metastatic lung cancer. Study outcomes and limitations: The cohort had more treatment-naive, never-smoker and oncogene-addicted patients than typical.

Germline CDR1 reads MDHEN; CDR2 reads SYDVKM. This CDR3 has 15 residues. With 5 bases clipped from V and 9 bases from J, the junction kept 13 bases outside the gene matches. The immunoSEQ assay was v3. Assay used: immunoSEQ multiplex PCR; TCRdb lists only in-frame clones, some missing. The table records approximately 12,000 clones, roughly 60% of them present only once. Documented time point: pre-treatment sample, taken before nivolumab and TIL therapy. Most excised metastases sampled were pleural nodules or supraclavicular lymph nodes. The sequence came from a person aged 25 to 85 with non-small cell lung cancer. The chain combines TRBV28 with TRBJ2-7; TRBD1 aligns across 10 bases. The sequencing used tumor tissue, collected at baseline. The CDR3 region is CASSPGTGAALGQYF. CDR3 coding DNA: TGTGCCAGCAGTCCTGGGACAGGGGCGGCTCTTGGGCAGTACTTC. The variable domain in full, completed from reference TRBV28 and TRBJ2-7, reads DVKVTQSSRYLVKRTGEKVFLECVQDMDHENMFWYRQDPGLGLRLIYFSYDVKMKEKGDIPEGYSVSREKKERFSLILESASTNQTSMYLCASSPGTGAALGQYFGPGTRLTVT.